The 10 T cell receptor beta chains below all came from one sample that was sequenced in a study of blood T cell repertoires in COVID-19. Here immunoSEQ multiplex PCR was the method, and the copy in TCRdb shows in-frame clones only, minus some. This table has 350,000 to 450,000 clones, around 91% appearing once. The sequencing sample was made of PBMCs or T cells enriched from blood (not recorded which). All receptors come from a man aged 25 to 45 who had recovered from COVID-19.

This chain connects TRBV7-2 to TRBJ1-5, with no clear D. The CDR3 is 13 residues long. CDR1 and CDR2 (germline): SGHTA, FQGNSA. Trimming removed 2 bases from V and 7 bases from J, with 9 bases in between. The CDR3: CASSLNFVQPQHF. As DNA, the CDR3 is TGTGCCAGCAGCTTAAATTTTGTACAGCCCCAGCATTTT.

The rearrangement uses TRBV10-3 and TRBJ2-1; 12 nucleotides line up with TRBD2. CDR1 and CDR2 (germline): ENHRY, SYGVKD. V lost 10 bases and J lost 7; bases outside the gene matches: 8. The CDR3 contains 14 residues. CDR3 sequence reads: CATKTSGSTNEQFF. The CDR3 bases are TGTGCCACCAAGACTAGCGGGAGTACTAATGAGCAGTTCTTC.

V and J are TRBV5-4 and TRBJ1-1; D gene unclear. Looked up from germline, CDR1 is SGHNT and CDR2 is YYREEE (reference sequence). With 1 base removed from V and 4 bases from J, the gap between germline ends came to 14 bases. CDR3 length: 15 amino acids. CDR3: CASSLLGRSSTEAFF. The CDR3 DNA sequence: TGTGCCAGCAGCTTGCTAGGGAGGTCGAGCACTGAAGCTTTCTTT. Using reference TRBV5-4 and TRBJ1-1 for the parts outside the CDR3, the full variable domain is ETGVTQSPTHLIKTRGQQVTLRCSSQSGHNTVSWYQQALGQGPQFIFQYYREEENGRGNFPPRFSGLQFPNYSSELNVNALELDDSALYLCASSLLGRSSTEAFFGQGTRLTVV.

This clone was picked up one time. The DNA of the CDR3 is TGTGCCAGCAGTCTAACCCTTAGCGGGAGGGCGGGTACGCAGTATTTT. It codes for CASSLTLSGRAGTQYF. The V call is TRBV27, the J call TRBJ2-3, with TRBD2 matching 11 bases. From germline, CDR1 is MNHEY and CDR2 SMNVEV (reference sequence). This CDR3 comprises 16 residues. Trimming took 5 bases from V and 8 from J; bases not matched to a gene: 12.

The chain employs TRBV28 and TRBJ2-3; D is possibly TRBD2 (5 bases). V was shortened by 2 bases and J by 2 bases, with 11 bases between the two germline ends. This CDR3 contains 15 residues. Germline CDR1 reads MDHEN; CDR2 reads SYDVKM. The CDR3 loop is CASSLGGGNTDTQYF. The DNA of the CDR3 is TGTGCCAGCAGTTTAGGAGGAGGAAACACAGATACGCAGTATTTT.

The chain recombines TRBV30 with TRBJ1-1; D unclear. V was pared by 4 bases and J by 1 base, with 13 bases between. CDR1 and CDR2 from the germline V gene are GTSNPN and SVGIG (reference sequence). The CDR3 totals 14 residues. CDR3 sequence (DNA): TGTGCCTGGATCAGAATTGGTGGGAACACTGAAGCTTTCTTT. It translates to CAWIRIGGNTEAFF.

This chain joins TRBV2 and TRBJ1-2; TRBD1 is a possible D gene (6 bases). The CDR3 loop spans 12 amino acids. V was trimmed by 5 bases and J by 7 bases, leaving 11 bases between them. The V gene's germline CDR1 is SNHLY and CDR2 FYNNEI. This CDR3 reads CASSTRQVGYTF. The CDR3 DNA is TGTGCCAGCAGTACTCGACAGGTTGGCTACACCTTC.

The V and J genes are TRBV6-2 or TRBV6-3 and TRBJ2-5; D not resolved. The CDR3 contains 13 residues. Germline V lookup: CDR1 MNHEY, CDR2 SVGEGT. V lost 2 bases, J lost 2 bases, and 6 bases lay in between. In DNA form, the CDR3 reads TGTGCCAGCAGTTACGTCAGACAAGAGACCCAGTACTTC. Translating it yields CASSYVRQETQYF.

The CDR3 DNA is TGTGCCAGCAGGGGACTAGCGGGAGTGTTCGAGCAGTACTTC. Residues: CASRGLAGVFEQYF. V and J are TRBV6-5 and TRBJ2-7; 14 nucleotides agree with TRBD2. The V gene end was trimmed by 6 bases and the J gene end by 6 bases; junction bases not matched to a gene: 4. The CDR3 covers 14 residues. The germline V gene has CDR1 MNHEY and CDR2 SVGAGI.

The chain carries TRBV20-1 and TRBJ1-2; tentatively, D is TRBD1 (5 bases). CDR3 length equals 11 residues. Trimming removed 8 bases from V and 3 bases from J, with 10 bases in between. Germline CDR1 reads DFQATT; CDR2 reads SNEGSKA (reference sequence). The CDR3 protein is CSTGRDYGYTF. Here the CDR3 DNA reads TGCAGTACCGGCAGGGACTATGGCTACACCTTC.